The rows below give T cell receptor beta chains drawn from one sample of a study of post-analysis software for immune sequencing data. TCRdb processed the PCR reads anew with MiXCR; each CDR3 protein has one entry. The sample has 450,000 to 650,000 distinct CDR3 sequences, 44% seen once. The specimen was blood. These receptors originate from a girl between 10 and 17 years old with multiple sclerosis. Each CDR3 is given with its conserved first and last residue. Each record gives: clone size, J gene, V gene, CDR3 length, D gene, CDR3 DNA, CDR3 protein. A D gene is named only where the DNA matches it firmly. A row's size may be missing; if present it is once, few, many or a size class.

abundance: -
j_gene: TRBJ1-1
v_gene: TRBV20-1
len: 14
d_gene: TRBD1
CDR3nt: TGCAGTGCCTCCCAGGGGGCCCAGAACACTGAAGCTTTCTTT
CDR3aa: CSASQGAQNTEAFF

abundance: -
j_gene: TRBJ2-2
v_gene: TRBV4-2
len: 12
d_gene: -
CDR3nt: TGTGCCAGCAGCCAAGTTGGGTGGGAGCTGTTTTTT
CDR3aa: CASSQVGWELFF

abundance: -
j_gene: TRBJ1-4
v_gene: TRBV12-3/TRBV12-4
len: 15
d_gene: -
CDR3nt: TGTGCCAGCAGCTTCACGACAGGTTGGGCTGAAAAACTGTTTTTT
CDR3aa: CASSFTTGWAEKLFF

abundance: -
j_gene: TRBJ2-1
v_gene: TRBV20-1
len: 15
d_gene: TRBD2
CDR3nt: TGCAGTGCTAGGGCAACTAGCGGGGGGTTGGATGAGCAGTTCTTC
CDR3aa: CSARATSGGLDEQFF

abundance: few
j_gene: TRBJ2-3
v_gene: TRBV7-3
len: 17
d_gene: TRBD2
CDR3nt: TGTGCCAGCAGCTTAACTGGCAGCGGGGCGATGGGAGATACGCAGTATTTT
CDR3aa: CASSLTGSGAMGDTQYF

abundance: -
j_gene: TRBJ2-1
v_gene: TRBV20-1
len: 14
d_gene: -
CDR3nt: TGCAGTGCTGGAGAAGACAGATCTTCCAATGAGCAGTTCTTC
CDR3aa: CSAGEDRSSNEQFF

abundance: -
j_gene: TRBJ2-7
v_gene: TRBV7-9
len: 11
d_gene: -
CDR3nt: TGTGCCAGCAGCCCACAGGCCGAGCAGTACTTC
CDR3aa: CASSPQAEQYF

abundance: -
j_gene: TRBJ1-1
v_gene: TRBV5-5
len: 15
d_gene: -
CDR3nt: TGTGCCAGCAGCCTGGTGGGACGGCGGAACACTGAAGTTTTCTTT
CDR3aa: CASSLVGRRNTEVFF

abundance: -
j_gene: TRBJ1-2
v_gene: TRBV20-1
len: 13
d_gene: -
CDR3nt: TGCAGTGCTAGAGATGGTGGAGCCGCTGGCTACACCTTC
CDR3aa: CSARDGGAAGYTF

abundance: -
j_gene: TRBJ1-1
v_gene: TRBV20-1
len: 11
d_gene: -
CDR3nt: TGCAGTGCTAAATGGGGGGCTGAAGCTTTCTTT
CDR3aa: CSAKWGAEAFF

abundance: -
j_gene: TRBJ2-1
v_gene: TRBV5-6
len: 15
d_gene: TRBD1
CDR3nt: TGTGCCAGCACCGCCCCGGACAGGGAGGATCATGAGCAGTTCTTC
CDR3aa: CASTAPDREDHEQFF

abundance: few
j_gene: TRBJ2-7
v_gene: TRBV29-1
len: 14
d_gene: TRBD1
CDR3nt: TGCAGCGTTGAAGGAGCCAGGGGGAACTACGAGCAGTACTTC
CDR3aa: CSVEGARGNYEQYF

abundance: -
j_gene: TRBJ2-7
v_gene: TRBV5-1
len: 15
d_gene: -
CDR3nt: TGCGCCAGCAGCTTGGATACAGGCAGTCCCTACGAGCAGTACTTC
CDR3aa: CASSLDTGSPYEQYF

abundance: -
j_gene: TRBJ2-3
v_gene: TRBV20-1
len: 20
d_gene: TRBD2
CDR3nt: TGCAGTGCTAGAGATGTTGGGACCGGGACTAGCGGGGGAGGCACAGATACGCAGTATTTT
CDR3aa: CSARDVGTGTSGGGTDTQYF

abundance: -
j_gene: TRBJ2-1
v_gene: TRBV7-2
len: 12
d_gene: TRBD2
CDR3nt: TGTGCCAGCAGCTTAGGGCCGGGACTAGAGTTCTTC
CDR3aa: CASSLGPGLEFF

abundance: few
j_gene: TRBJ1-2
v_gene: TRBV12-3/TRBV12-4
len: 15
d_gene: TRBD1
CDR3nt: TGTGCCAGCAGTTTACTAGGACAGGGCCACTATGGCTACACCTTC
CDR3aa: CASSLLGQGHYGYTF

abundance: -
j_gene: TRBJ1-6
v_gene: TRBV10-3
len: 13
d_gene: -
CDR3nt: TGTGCCAGCAGTCGCGGCAGCGATCGCCCCCTCCACTTT
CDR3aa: CASSRGSDRPLHF

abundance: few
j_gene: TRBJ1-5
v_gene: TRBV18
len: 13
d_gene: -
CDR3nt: TGTGCCAGCTCATCAGGTGTCAATCAGCCCCAGCATTTT
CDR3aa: CASSSGVNQPQHF

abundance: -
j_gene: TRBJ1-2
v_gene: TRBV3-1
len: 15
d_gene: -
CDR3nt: TGTGCCAGCAGCCCGGACAGCGCGAATAACTATGGCTACACCTTC
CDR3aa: CASSPDSANNYGYTF

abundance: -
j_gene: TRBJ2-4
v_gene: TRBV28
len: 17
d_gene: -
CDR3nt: TGTGCCAGCAGTTTATCCCCTCCCCAGGGGGCCAAAAACATTCAGTACTTC
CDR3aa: CASSLSPPQGAKNIQYF

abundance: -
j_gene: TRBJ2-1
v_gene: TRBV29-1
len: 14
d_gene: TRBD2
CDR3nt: TGCAGCGCTGGGGGGACTACCTCCTACAATGGGCAGTTCTTC
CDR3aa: CSAGGTTSYNGQFF

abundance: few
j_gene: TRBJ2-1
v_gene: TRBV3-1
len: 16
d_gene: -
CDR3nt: TGTGCCAGCAGCCAAGGTCCAGGGGGGGATTACAATGAGCAGTTCTTC
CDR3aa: CASSQGPGGDYNEQFF

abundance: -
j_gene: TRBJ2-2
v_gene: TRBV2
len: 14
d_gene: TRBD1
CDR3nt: TGTGCCAGCAGTGTGGGACAGGGCACCGGGGAGCTGTTTTTT
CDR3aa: CASSVGQGTGELFF

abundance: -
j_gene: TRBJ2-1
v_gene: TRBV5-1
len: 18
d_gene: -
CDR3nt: TGCGCCAGCAGCTTGTTATCGAGTGCTAGCGTGGCCTACAATGAGCAGTTCTTC
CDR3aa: CASSLLSSASVAYNEQFF

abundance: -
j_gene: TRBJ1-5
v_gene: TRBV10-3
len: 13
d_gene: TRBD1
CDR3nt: TGTGCCACCTTAAAAGGACAGGATCAGCCCCAGCATTTT
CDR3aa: CATLKGQDQPQHF

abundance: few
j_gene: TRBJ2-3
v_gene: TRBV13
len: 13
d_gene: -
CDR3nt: TGTGCCAGCAGCTTTTACGGAACAGATACGCAGTATTTT
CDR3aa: CASSFYGTDTQYF

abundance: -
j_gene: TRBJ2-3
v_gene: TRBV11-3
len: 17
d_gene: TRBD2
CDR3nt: TGTGCCAGCAGCTTAGCCCTAGCGGGAGCTGAGAGTGATACGCGGTATTTT
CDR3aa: CASSLALAGAESDTRYF

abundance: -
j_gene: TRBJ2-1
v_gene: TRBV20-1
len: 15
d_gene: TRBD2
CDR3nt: TGCAGTGCTCGAAAGGGACTAGCGGGGCACAATGAGCAGTTCTTC
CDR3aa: CSARKGLAGHNEQFF

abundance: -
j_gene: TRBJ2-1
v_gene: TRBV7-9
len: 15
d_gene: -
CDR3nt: TGTGCCAGCAGCCTGGTCCTTCGAACGTACAATGAGCAGTTCTTC
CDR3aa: CASSLVLRTYNEQFF

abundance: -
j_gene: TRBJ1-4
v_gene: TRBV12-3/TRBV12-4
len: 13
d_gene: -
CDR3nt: TGTGCCAGCAGCCTTGGGGACCGTGGAAAACTGTTTTTT
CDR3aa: CASSLGDRGKLFF

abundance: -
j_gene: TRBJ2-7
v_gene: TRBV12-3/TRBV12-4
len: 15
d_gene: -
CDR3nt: TGTGCCAGCAGTTTAAAGGGGGAGCCCTCCTACGAGCAGTACTTC
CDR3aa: CASSLKGEPSYEQYF